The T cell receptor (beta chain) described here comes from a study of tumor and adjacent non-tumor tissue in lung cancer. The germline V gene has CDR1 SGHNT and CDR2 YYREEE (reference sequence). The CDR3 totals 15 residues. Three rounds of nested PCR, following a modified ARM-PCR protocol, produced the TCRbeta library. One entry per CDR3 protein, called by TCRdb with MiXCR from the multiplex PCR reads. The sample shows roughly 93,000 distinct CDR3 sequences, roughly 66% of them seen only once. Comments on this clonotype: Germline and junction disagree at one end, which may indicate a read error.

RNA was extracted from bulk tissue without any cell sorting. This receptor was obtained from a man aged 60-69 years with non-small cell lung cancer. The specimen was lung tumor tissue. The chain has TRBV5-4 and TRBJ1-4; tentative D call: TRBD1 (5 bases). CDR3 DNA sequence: TGTGTCAGCTGCTTGGCTGGCAGGGCGGATGAAAAACTGTTTTTT. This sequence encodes CVSCLAGRADEKLFF. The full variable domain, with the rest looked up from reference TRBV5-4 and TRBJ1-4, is ETGVTQSPTHLIKTRGQQVTLRCSSQSGHNTVSWYQQALGQGPQFIFQYYREEENGRGNFPPRFSGLQFPNYSSELNVNALELDDSALYLCVSCLAGRADEKLFFGSGTQLSVL.